This T cell receptor beta chain was profiled in a study of identical twins. TCRdb fed the 5' RACE reads into MiXCR, producing one record per CDR3 protein. There are around 530,000 distinct CDR3 sequences in the sample; over 12% occur only once, and about 0.4% lies in the top ten. All donors comprised healthy Caucasians. This CDR3 region has 15 residues. V was pared by 0 bases and J by 5 bases, with 14 bases between. Germline-derived CDR1 and CDR2 are SGHRS and YFSETQ. The sample was also linked to a second study, of yellow fever vaccine responses in identical twins.

This chain uses TRBV5-1 with TRBJ2-5; D is unresolved. The clonotype originates from a woman in her late teens or twenties in good health. What was sequenced was CD4+ T cells sorted from blood. DNA for the CDR3: TGCGCCAGCAGCTTGGGGTTGGAAAATGGGGAGACCCAGTACTTC. This gives the protein CASSLGLENGETQYF.